Described below is a single TCR beta chain sequence and its context. Its matching antigen is unknown. With 60 Vbeta and 13 Jbeta primers, the PCR was carried out. Some clones are missing from TCRdb's copy, which holds only in-frame ones; the method was immunoSEQ multiplex PCR. The repertoire has about 76,000 clones, 78% of them found once; the top ten carry around 2.6%. The data belong to a study of cytomegalovirus exposure and HLA in healthy donors. Study observations and caveats: By a later analysis, the bulk of CMV-associated TCR beta chains appeared HLA-restricted.

Trimming took 1 base from V and 5 from J; bases not matched to a gene: 9. The CDR3 has 17 amino acids. The germline CDR1 and CDR2 sequences are MGHDK and SYGVNS. The chain couples TRBV25-1 to TRBJ2-5; 11 bases are shared with TRBD2. The sequence was collected from a male donor in good health and CMV-seropositive. The sequenced material came from PBMCs. CDR3 sequence reads: CASSEFASGRLMETQYF. The CDR3 DNA follows: TGTGCCAGCAGTGAATTTGCTAGCGGGAGGCTCATGGAGACCCAGTACTTC.